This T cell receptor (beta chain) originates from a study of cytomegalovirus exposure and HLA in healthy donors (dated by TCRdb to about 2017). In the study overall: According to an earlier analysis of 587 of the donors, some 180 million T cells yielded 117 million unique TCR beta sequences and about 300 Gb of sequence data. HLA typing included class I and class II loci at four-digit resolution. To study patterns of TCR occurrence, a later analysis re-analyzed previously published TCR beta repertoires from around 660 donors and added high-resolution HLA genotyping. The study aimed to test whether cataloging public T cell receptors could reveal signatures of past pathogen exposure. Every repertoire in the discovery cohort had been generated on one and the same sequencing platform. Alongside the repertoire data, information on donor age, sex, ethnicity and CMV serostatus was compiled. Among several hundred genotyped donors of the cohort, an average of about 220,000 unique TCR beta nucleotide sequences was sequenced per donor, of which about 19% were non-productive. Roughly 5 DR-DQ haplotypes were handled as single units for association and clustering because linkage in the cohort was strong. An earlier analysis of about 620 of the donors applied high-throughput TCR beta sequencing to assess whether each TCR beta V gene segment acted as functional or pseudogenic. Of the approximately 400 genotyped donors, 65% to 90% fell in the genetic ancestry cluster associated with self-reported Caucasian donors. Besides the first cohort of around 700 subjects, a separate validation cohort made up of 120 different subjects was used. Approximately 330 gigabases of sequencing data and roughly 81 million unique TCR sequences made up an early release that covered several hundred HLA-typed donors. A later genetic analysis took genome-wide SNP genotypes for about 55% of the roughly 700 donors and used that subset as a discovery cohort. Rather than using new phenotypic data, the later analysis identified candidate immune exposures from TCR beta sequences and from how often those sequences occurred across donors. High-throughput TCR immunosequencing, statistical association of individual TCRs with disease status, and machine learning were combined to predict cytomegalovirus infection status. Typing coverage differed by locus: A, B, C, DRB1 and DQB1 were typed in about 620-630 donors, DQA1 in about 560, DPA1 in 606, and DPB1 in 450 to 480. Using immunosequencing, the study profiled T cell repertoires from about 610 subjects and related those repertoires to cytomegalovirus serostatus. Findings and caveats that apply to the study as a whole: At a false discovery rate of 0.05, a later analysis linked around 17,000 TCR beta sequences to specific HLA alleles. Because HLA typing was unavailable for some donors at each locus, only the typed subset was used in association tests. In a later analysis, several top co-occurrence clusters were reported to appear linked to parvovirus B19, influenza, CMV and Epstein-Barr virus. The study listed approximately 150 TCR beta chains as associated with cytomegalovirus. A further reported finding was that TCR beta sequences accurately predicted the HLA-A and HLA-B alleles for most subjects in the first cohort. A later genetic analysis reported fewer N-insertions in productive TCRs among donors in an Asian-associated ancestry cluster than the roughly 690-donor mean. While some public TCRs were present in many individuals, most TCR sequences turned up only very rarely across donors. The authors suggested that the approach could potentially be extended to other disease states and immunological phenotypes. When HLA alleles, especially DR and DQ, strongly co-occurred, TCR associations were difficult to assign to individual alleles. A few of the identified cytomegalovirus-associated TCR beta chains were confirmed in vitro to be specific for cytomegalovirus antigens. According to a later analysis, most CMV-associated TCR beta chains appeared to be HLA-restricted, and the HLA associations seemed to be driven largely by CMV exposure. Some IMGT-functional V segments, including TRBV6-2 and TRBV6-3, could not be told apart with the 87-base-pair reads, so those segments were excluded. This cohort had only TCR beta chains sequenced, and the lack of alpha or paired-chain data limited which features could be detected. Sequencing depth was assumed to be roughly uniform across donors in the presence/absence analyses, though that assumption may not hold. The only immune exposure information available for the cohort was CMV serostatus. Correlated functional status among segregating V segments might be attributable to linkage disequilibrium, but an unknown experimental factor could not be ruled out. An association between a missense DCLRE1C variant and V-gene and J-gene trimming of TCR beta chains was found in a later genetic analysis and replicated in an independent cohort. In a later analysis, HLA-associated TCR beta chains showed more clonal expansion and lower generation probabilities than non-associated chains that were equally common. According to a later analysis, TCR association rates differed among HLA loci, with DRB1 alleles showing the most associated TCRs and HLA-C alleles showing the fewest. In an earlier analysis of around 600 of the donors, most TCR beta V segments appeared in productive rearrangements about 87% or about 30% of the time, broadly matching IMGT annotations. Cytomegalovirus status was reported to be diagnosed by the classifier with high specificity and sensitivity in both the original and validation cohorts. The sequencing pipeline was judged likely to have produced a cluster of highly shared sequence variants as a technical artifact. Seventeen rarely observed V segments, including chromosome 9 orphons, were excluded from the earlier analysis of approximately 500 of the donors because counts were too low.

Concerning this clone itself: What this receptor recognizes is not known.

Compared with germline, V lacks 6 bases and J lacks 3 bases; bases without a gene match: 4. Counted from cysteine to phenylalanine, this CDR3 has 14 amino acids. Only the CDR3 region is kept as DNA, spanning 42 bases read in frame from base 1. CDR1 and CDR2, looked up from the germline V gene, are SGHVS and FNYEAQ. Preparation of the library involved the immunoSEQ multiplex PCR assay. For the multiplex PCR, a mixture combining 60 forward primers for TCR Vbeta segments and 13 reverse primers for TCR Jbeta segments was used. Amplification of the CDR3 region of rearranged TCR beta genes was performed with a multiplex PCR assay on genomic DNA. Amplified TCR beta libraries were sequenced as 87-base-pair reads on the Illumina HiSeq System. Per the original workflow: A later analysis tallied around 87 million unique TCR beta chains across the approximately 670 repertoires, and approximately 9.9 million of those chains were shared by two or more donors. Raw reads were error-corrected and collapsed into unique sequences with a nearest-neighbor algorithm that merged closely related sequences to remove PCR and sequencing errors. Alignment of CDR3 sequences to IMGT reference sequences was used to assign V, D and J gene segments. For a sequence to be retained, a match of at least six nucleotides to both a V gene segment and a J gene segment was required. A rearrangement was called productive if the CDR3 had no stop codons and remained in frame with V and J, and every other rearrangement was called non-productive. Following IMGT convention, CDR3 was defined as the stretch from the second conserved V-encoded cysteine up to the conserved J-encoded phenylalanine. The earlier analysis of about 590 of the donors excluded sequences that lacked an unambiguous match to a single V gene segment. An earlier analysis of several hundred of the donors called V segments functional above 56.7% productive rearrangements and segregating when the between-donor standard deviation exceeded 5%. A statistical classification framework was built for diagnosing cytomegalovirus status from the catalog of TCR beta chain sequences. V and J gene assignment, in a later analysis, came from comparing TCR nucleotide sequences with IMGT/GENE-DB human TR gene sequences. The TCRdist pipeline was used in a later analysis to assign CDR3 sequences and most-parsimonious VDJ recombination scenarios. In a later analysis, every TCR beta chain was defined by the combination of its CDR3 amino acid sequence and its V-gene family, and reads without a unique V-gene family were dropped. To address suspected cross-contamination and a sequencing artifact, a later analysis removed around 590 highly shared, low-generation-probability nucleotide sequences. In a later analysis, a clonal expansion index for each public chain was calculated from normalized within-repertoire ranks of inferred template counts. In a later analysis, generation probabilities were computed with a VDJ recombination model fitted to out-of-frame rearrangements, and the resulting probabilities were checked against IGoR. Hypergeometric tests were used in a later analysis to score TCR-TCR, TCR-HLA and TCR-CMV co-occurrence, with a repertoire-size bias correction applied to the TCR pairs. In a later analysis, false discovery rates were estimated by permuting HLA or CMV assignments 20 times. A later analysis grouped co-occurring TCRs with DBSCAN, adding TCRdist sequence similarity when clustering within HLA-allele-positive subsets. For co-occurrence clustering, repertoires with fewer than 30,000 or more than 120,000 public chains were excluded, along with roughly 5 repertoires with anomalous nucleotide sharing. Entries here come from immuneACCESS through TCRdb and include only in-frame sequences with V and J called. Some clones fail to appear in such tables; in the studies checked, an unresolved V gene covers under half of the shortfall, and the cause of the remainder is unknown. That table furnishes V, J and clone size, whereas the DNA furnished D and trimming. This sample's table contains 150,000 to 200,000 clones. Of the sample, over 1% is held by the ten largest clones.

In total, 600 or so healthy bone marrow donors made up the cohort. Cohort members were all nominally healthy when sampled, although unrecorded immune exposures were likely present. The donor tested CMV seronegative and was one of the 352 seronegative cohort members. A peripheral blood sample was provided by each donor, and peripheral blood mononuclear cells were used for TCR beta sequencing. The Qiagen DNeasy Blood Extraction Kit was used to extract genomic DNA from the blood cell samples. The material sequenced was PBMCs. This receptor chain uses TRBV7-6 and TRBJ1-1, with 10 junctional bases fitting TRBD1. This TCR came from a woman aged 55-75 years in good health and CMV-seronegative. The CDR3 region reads CASSPGTGDTEAFF. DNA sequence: TGTGCCAGCAGTCCAGGGACAGGGGACACTGAAGCTTTCTTT.